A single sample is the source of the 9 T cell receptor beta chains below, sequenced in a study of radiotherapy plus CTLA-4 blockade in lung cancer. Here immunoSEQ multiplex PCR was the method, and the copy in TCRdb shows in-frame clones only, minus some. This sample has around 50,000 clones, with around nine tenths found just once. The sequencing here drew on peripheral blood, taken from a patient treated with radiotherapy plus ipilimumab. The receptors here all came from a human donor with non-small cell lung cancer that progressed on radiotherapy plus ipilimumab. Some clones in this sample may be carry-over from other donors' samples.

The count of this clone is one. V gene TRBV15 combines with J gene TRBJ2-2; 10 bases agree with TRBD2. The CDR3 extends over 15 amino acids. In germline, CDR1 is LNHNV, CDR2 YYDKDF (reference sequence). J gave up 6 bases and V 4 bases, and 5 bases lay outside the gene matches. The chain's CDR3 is CATSIPSGSPGELFF. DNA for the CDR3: TGTGCCACCAGCATTCCTAGCGGGAGTCCCGGGGAGCTGTTTTTT.

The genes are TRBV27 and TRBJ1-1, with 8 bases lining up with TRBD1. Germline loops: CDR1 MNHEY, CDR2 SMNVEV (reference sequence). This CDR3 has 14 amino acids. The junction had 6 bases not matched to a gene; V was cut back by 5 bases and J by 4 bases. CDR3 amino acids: CASSTTGGGTEAFF. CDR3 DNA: TGTGCCAGCAGTACAACAGGGGGGGGCACTGAAGCTTTCTTT.

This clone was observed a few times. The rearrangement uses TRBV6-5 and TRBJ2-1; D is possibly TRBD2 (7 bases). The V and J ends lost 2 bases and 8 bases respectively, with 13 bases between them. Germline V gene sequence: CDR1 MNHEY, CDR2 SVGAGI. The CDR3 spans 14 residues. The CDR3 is CASSYTQGRDEQFF. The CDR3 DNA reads TGTGCCAGCAGTTACACTCAGGGGAGGGATGAGCAGTTCTTC.

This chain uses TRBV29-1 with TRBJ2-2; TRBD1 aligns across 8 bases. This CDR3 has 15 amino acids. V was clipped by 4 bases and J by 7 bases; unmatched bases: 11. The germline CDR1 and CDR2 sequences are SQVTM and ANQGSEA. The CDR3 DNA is TGCAGCGTTGGAATTTCAGGGGGCGAGAGCGGGGAGCTGTTTTTT. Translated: CSVGISGGESGELFF.

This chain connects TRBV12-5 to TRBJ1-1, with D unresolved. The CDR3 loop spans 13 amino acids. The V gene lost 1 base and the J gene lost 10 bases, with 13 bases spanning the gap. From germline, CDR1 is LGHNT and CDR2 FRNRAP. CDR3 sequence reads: CASGLAGAVVAFF. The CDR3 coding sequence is TGTGCTAGTGGTTTGGCAGGAGCGGTAGTAGCTTTCTTT.

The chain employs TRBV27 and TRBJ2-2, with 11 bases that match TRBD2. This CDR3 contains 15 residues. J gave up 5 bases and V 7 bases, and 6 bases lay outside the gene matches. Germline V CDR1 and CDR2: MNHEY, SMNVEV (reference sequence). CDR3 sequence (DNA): TGTGCCAGCACGACTAGCGGGGTTGGGACCGGGGAGCTGTTTTTT. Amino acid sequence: CASTTSGVGTGELFF.

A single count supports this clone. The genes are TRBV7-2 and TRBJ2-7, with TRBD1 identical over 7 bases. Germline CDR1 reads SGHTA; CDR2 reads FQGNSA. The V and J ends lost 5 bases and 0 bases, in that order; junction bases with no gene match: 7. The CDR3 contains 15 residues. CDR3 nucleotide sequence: TGTGCCAGCAGCCCGGACAGGCTCTTCTCCTACGAGCAGTACTTC. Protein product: CASSPDRLFSYEQYF.

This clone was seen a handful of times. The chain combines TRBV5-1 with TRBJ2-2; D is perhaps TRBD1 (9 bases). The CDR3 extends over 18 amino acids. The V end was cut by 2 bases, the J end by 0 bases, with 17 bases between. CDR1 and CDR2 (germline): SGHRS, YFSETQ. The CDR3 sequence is CASSLQGAGGANTGELFF. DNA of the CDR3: TGCGCCAGCAGCTTACAGGGGGCGGGAGGCGCGAACACCGGGGAGCTGTTTTTT.

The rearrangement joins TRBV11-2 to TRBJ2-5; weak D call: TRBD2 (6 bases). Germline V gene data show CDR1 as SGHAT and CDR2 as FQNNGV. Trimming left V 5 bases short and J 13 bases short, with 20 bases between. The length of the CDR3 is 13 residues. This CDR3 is CASSDGTFEVGYF. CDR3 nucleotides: TGTGCCAGCAGCGACGGGACTTTCGAGGTTGGGTACTTC.